This is a list of T cell receptor beta chains from one sample in a study of blood T cell repertoires in COVID-19. Libraries were prepared by immunoSEQ multiplex PCR; TCRdb keeps only in-frame clonotypes and omits some of them. The repertoire has 35,000 to 40,000 clones, roughly 80% of them found once; the top ten carry about a sixth. The source material was peripheral blood. These TCRs come from a man aged 70 or older with acute or convalescent COVID-19. CDR3s include the opening cysteine and the closing phenylalanine or tryptophan. The D gene is left open where the match is weak. Expanded clones are given a class, and other clones once, few, many or no size at all.

TRBJ1-2,.,TRBV2,.,TGTGCCAGCCGGCCGGGGGGGGGTCCCTACACCTTC,CASRPGGGPYTF
TRBJ2-1,.,TRBV7-2,TRBD2,TGTGCCAGCAGCTTAGCGAGCGGGGTAAGGTACAATGAGCAGTTCTTC,CASSLASGVRYNEQFF
TRBJ1-5,.,TRBV6-5,.,TGTGCCAGCAGTACAGGTTTTGGCAATCAGCCCCAGCATTTT,CASSTGFGNQPQHF
TRBJ1-1,.,TRBV2,.,TGTGCCAGCGAGACAGCTATGAACACTGAAGCTTTCTTT,CASETAMNTEAFF
TRBJ2-1,few,TRBV9,.,TGTGCCAGCAGCGTAAGCCCCACTGACAATGAGCAGTTCTTC,CASSVSPTDNEQFF
TRBJ2-6,.,TRBV5-1,.,TGCGCCAGCAGCTTGAATGCGGGGGCGAGGGCCAACGTCCTGACTTTC,CASSLNAGARANVLTF
TRBJ1-5,.,TRBV6-5,.,TGTGCCAGCAGGCTAGGGGGCAATCAGCCCCAGCATTTT,CASRLGGNQPQHF
TRBJ1-2,once,TRBV6-5,TRBD1,TGTGCCAGCAGTCTCGACAGGGCCAGTGGCTACACCTTC,CASSLDRASGYTF
TRBJ1-2,.,TRBV5-4,TRBD1,TGTGCCAGCAGCTTGGACAGGGGGGACTATGGCTACACCTTC,CASSLDRGDYGYTF
TRBJ2-3,.,TRBV5-6,TRBD2,TGTGCCAGCAACGAAGCGGGAGTACCCAGCACAGATACGCAGTATTTT,CASNEAGVPSTDTQYF
TRBJ1-5,.,TRBV3-1/TRBV3-2,TRBD1,TGTGCCAGCAGCCTCGGGACAGGGGGTCAGCCCCAGCATTTT,CASSLGTGGQPQHF
TRBJ1-2,.,TRBV3-1/TRBV3-2,.,TGTGCCAGCAGCCAAGATTTCCGCGGGGGCTACACCTTC,CASSQDFRGGYTF
TRBJ2-7,few,TRBV7-4,.,TGTGCCAGCAGCCTAATGGGACAGGGACTAGACGAGCAGTACTTC,CASSLMGQGLDEQYF